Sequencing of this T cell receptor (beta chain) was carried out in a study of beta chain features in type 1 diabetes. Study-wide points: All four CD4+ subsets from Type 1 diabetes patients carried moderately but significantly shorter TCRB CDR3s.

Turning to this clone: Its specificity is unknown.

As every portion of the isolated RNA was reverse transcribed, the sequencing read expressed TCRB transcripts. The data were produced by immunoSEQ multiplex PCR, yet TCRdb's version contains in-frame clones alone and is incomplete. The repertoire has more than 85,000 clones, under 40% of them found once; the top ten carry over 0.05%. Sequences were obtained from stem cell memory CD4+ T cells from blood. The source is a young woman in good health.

The CDR3 is CASREGGNQPQHF. In DNA, the CDR3 is TGTGCCAGCAGAGAGGGAGGCAATCAGCCCCAGCATTTT. The chain employs TRBV6-5 and TRBJ1-5; D is uncertain. Looked up from germline, CDR1 is MNHEY and CDR2 is SVGAGI. The V end was cut by 6 bases, the J end by 2 bases, with 8 bases between. This CDR3 is 13 amino acids long.